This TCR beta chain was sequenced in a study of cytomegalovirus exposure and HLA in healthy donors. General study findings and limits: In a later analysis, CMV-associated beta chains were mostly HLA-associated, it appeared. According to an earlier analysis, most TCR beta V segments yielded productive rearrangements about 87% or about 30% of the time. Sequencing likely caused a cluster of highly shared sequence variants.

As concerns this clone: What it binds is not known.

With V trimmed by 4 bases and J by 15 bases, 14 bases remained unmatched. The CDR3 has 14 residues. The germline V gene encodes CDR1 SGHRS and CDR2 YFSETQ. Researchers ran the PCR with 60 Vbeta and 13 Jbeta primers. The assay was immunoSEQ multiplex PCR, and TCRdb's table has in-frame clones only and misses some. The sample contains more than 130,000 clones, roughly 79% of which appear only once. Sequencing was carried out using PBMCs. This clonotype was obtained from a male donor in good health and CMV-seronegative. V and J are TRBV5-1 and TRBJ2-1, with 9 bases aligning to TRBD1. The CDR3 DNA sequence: TGCGCCAGCAGCGAACAATCCCGGGACAGGGATCGGTTCTTC. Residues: CASSEQSRDRDRFF. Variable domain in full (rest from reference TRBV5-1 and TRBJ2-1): KAGVTQTPRYLIKTRGQQVTLSCSPISGHRSVSWYQQTPGQGLQFLFEYFSETQRNKGNFPGRFSGRQFSNSRSEMNVSTLELGDSALYLCASSEQSRDRDRFFGPGTRLTVL.